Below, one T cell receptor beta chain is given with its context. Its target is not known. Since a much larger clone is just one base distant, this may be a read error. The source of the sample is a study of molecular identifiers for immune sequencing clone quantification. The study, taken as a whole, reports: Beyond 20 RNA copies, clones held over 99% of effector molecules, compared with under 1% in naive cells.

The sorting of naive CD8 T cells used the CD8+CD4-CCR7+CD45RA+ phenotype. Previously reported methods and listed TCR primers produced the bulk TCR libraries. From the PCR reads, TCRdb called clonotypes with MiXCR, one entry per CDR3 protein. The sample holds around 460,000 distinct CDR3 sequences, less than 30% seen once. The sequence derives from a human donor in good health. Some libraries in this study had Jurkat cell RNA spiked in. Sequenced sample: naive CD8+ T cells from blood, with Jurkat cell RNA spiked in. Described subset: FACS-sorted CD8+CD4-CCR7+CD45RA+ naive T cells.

For the CDR3, the DNA is TGCGCCAGCAGCCAAGATCTAGGCTCCGTGAACACTGAAGCTTTCTTT. Protein sequence: CASSQDLGSVNTEAFF. The chain joins TRBV4-3 to TRBJ1-1; D remains unclear. This CDR3 is 16 amino acids long. The germline V gene has CDR1 LGHNA and CDR2 YSLEER. V was pared by 0 bases and J by 0 bases, with 11 bases between.